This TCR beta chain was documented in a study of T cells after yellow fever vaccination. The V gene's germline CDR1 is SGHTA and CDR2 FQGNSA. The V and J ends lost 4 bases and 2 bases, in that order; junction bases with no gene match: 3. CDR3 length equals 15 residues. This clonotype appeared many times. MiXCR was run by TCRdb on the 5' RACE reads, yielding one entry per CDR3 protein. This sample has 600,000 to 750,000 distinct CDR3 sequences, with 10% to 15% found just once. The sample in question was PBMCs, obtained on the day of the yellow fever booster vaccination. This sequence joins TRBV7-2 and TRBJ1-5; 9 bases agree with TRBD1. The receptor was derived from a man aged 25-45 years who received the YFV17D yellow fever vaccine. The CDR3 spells CASSSDRGRNQPQHF. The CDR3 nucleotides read TGTGCCAGCAGCTCGGACAGGGGACGCAATCAGCCCCAGCATTTT.